The entry below describes one T cell receptor (beta chain). In the original analysis: The assay estimated nucleated cells by amplifying reference gene primers. Repertoires were generated with immunoSEQ multiplex PCR, while TCRdb's copy carries only in-frame clones and drops some. That table supplies the V and J calls and clone size; D and trimming were determined from the DNA. This sample has 200,000 or so clones; roughly four fifths occur once, and the top ten carry about 5%. The data were taken from a study of blood T cell repertoires in COVID-19. Looking at the study overall: COVID-19 samples, acute and convalescent, were from the United States, Italy and Spain. T cells, B-cell-depleted T cells, or PBMCs supplied cDNA or gDNA.

Germline V lookup: CDR1 MDHEN, CDR2 SYDVKM. J gave up 3 bases and V 5 bases, and 6 bases lay outside the gene matches. The CDR3 loop spans 14 amino acids. The specimen sequenced was peripheral blood. The sequence was collected from a woman aged 25 to 45 with acute or convalescent COVID-19. The gene calls are TRBV28 and TRBJ1-1; 7 nucleotides match TRBD1. The CDR3 region is CASSPPTGYTEAFF. The CDR3 DNA is TGTGCCAGCAGTCCCCCGACAGGGTACACTGAAGCTTTCTTT.